The rows below give T cell receptor beta chains drawn from one sample of a study of metastatic and nonmetastatic thyroid tumors. TCRdb recomputed clones from the PCR reads via MiXCR. The table lists under 75,000 clones, more than 15% of them singletons, with about 13% in the top ten. Source material: blood. These receptors came from a female donor with papillary thyroid cancer or a benign thyroid nodule (not recorded which). Some clones in this sample may be carry-over from other donors' samples. Each CDR3 is given with its conserved first and last residue. A D gene is named only where the DNA matches it firmly. Clone size is shown for a subset of rows, as once, few, many or a class of expanded clone.

TRBJ2-3 | TRBD2 | TRBV30 | many | TGTGCCTGGAGTGAGGGGCCGCGGGGGTATACGCAGTATTTT | CAWSEGPRGYTQYF
TRBJ1-6 | . | TRBV5-6 | . | TGTGCCAGCAGCGTGGACGGCTACTCCTATAATTCACCCCTCCACTTT | CASSVDGYSYNSPLHF
TRBJ2-1 | . | TRBV6-5 | many | TGTGCCAGCAGTTACTCAGGGGGAATATACAATGAGCAGTTCTTC | CASSYSGGIYNEQFF
TRBJ2-7 | . | TRBV20-1 | many | TGCAGTGCTAGCCTCGGAGGGGTGGGCTACGAGCAGTACTTC | CSASLGGVGYEQYF
TRBJ1-6 | . | TRBV9 | many | TGTGCCAGCAGCGTACAAGTGAATAATTCACCCCTCCATTTT | CASSVQVNNSPLHF
TRBJ1-1 | . | TRBV9 | many | TGTGCCAGCAGCGTACATATGTCCACTGAAGCTTTCTTT | CASSVHMSTEAFF
TRBJ1-6 | TRBD1 | TRBV5-1 | . | TGCGCCAGCAGCTTGGAGGGACAGGGGGCCGGTTCACCCCTCCACTTT | CASSLEGQGAGSPLHF
TRBJ2-7 | . | TRBV2 | many | TGTGCCAGCAGAGGAGGGAGCTCCTACGAGCAGTACTTC | CASRGGSSYEQYF
TRBJ2-1 | TRBD2 | TRBV2 | few | TGTGCCAGCAGTGAAAGACTAGCGGGAGGTTTTATGTTCTTC | CASSERLAGGFMFF
TRBJ2-2 | TRBD1 | TRBV27 | many | TGTGCCAGCAGTGTATACAGGGGGACCGGGGAGCTGTTTTTT | CASSVYRGTGELFF
TRBJ1-6 | TRBD1 | TRBV28 | . | TGTGCCGGGACACAGGGGGGGACTTCACCCCTCCACTTT | CAGTQGGTSPLHF
TRBJ1-1 | TRBD1 | TRBV25-1 | once | TGTGCCAGCAGGACAGGGGATGGAACTGAAGCTTTCTTT | CASRTGDGTEAFF
TRBJ2-7 | TRBD2 | TRBV6-2/TRBV6-3 | few | TGTGCCAGCAGTTACTCGGGAGGGCCTGGGTACGAGCAGTACTTC | CASSYSGGPGYEQYF
TRBJ2-7 | . | TRBV7-9 | . | TGTGCCAGCAGCCGGTCAGGATACGAGCAGTACTTC | CASSRSGYEQYF
TRBJ2-1 | . | TRBV5-1 | many | TGCGCCAGCAGCCCAGGGCCTCAGAATGAGCAGTTCTTC | CASSPGPQNEQFF
TRBJ2-7 | TRBD2 | TRBV10-3 | many | TGTGCCATCAGTGGATTAGCGGGAGGAGAGGGCGAGCAGTACTTC | CAISGLAGGEGEQYF
TRBJ2-7 | TRBD1 | TRBV20-1 | many | TGCAGTGCAGAAGACAGGGGGCCTTACGAGCAGTACTTC | CSAEDRGPYEQYF
TRBJ1-2 | TRBD1 | TRBV28 | few | TGTGCCAGCAGTATTAGACAGGGGAGCGGCTACACCTTC | CASSIRQGSGYTF
TRBJ2-1 | TRBD2 | TRBV19 | many | TGTGCCAGTAGTAGGGGACTAGCGGGAGTTAATGAGCAGTTCTTC | CASSRGLAGVNEQFF
TRBJ1-1 | . | TRBV18 | many | TGTGCCAGCTCATCCATGAACACTGAAGCTTTCTTT | CASSSMNTEAFF
TRBJ2-7 | . | TRBV5-6 | many | TGTGCCAGCAGCTCAGGGGCAGGTGAGCAGTACTTC | CASSSGAGEQYF
TRBJ2-1 | . | TRBV12-3/TRBV12-4 | many | TGTGCCAGCAGTTTCCGAGCGGAGGGACCCTACAATGAGCAGTTCTTC | CASSFRAEGPYNEQFF
TRBJ1-2 | . | TRBV28 | many | TGTGCCAGCAGTTTGAACCGTGCACATAACTATGGCTACACCTTC | CASSLNRAHNYGYTF
TRBJ1-5 | . | TRBV5-1 | . | TGCGCCAGCAGCTTGGATTCGGGAAGCAATCAGCCCCAGCATTTT | CASSLDSGSNQPQHF
TRBJ1-5 | TRBD1 | TRBV2 | many | TGTGCCAGCAGTCCCCTTTGGACAGGGCTGATTAATCAGCCCCAGCATTTT | CASSPLWTGLINQPQHF
TRBJ2-1 | . | TRBV19 | many | TGTGCCACTCAAGGGGGGGGCCTCTTCTCCTACAATGAGCAGTTCTTC | CATQGGGLFSYNEQFF
TRBJ2-3 | TRBD2 | TRBV11-1 | many | TGTGCCAGCTCCAGGGTCGGGGAGGGCCGGCGAGATACGCAGTATTTT | CASSRVGEGRRDTQYF
TRBJ1-2 | . | TRBV7-8 | many | TGTGCCAGCAGGGAAGGGGGGGGCTATGGCTACACCTTC | CASREGGGYGYTF
TRBJ1-1 | . | TRBV25-1 | . | TGTGCCAGTGGGTCGAGGGGTGTAACTGAAGCTTTCTTT | CASGSRGVTEAFF
TRBJ1-6 | . | TRBV20-1 | . | TGCAGTGCTAGTGGGGATTATGAGAATTCACCCCTCCACTTT | CSASGDYENSPLHF
TRBJ1-5 | . | TRBV27 | few | TGTGCCAGCAGTAACCGACAGAGTAGCAATCAGCCCCAGCATTTT | CASSNRQSSNQPQHF
TRBJ2-3 | . | TRBV30 | many | TGTGCCTGGAGTCGGTTTACTGGCGGAAGCACAGATACGCAGTATTTT | CAWSRFTGGSTDTQYF
TRBJ2-7 | . | TRBV12-3/TRBV12-4 | few | TGTGCCAGCAGTTCCAGAGGTCTGGGGCAGTACTTC | CASSSRGLGQYF
TRBJ2-5 | . | TRBV27 | many | TGTGCCAGCAGTTTGACTCGGAGGGAGACCCAGTACTTC | CASSLTRRETQYF
TRBJ2-2 | . | TRBV5-8 | once | TGTGCCAGCAGCTTAAAGGGACACACCGGGGAGCTGTTTTTT | CASSLKGHTGELFF
TRBJ2-1 | TRBD2 | TRBV6-1 | many | TGTGCCAGCAGCCCCGGACTAGCGGGAGTGGGTGAGCAGTTCTTC | CASSPGLAGVGEQFF
TRBJ2-3 | TRBD2 | TRBV11-1 | many | TGTGCCAGCAGCGCAACACTAGCGGGAGAAGATACGCAGTATTTT | CASSATLAGEDTQYF
TRBJ2-2 | TRBD1 | TRBV5-4 | many | TGTGCCAGCAGCCCCTTGGGGACAGATACCGGGGAGCTGTTTTTT | CASSPLGTDTGELFF
TRBJ2-7 | . | TRBV24-1 | . | TGTGCCACCGGTGATCCGGCAGGGTCCTACGAGAAGTACTTC | CATGDPAGSYEKYF
TRBJ2-6 | . | TRBV6-2/TRBV6-3 | many | TGTGCCAGCAGTTACTCGTCACAGGGCATCCCCGGGGCCAACGTCCTGACTTTC | CASSYSSQGIPGANVLTF
TRBJ1-2 | . | TRBV30 | once | TGTGCCTGGAGTGTAGAGGGTTGGCAGGAGGTCTATGGCTACACCTTC | CAWSVEGWQEVYGYTF